This TCR beta chain comes out of a study of T cells in Graves' hyperthyroidism and ophthalmopathy. Study-wide results and limits: Ophthalmopathy and stable hyperthyroidism were separated by a 13 V-J model.

Per germline, CDR1 LNHDA and CDR2 SQIVND (reference sequence). Trimming removed 4 bases from V and 1 base from J, with 8 bases in between. CDR3 length: 14 amino acids. This clonotype was observed once. Its specificity is unknown. Patients counted as stable if ophthalmopathy did not develop within 18 months. Extraction of PBMCs used 8.5 to 10 ml of fresh peripheral blood. RNA transcripts were the template for amplifying TCR beta CDR3 regions. TCR CDR3 underwent first-round RT-PCR with the HTBI primer set. TCRdb used MiXCR to reprocess the multiplex PCR reads, holding one entry per CDR3 protein. This table holds around 690,000 distinct CDR3 sequences, 17% found once.

The rearrangement links TRBV19 to TRBJ1-5; D not certain. The sequence was collected from a man aged 50 to 60 with Graves' hyperthyroidism. Sequences were obtained from blood. This CDR3 is CASSRQASNQPQHF. CDR3 in DNA: TGTGCCAGTAGTAGGCAGGCAAGCAATCAGCCCCAGCATTTT.